This T cell receptor beta chain was identified during a study of cytomegalovirus exposure and HLA in healthy donors. The PCR employed 60 Vbeta primers together with 13 Jbeta primers. Here immunoSEQ multiplex PCR was the method, and the copy in TCRdb shows in-frame clones only, minus some. The sample has over 20,000 clones, about four fifths seen once. This CDR3 is 17 amino acids long. With 1 base clipped from V and 6 bases from J, the junction kept 7 bases outside the gene matches. Germline loops: CDR1 MDHEN, CDR2 SYDVKM. Healthy individuals who donated bone marrow served as the donors. The chain joins TRBV28 to TRBJ2-2, with 11 bases that match TRBD2. Sequenced material: PBMCs. This sequence was found in a male donor in good health and CMV-seronegative. CDR3 bases: TGTGCCAGCAGTTTATTCGATCTAGCGGGAGGACCCGGGGAGCTGTTTTTT. This encodes CASSLFDLAGGPGELFF.